This TCR beta chain appears in the sequencing data of a study of shared clonotypes between healthy human individuals. Study as a whole: Samples came from a couple of female and three male donors aged 18 to 49.

The sample holds a few counts of this clone. Its matching antigen is unknown. The germline V and J ends were trimmed by 1 base and 4 bases, with 5 bases remaining between them. In germline, CDR1 is SGHTA, CDR2 FQGTGA. The CDR3 consists of 13 residues. General study findings and limits: Non-shared clonotypes were found to have lower generation probabilities than the clonotypes that were shared by all four of the sorted-subset donors. Clonotype sharing among donors, it was expected, would be affected by sequencing depth. The represented genetic and exposure-history diversity was limited by the small number of donors.

Libraries were prepared by immunoSEQ multiplex PCR; TCRdb keeps only in-frame clonotypes and omits some of them. The sample lists about 2.4 million clones; 93% were seen once. What was sequenced was naive CD4+ T cells from PBMCs. Regarding subset: CD45RA+ positively selected. V gene TRBV7-3 combines with J gene TRBJ1-5; no clear D gene. This TCR came from a man between 18 and 35 years old in good health. Some clones in this sample may be carry-over from other donors' samples. CDR3 coding DNA: TGTGCCAGCAGCTTAATGCAGAATCAGCCCCAGCATTTT. It specifies CASSLMQNQPQHF.